The present entry profiles one TCR beta chain with its context. Its matching antigen is unknown. Assay used: immunoSEQ multiplex PCR; TCRdb lists only in-frame clones, some missing. The sample has about 200,000 clones; about nine tenths are singletons. The data originate from a study of cytomegalovirus exposure and HLA in healthy donors. As for the study in general: The 120 validation repertoires and the roughly 700 first-cohort repertoires shared a platform, a later analysis reported. General study results and limits: The study put 160 or so TCR beta chains on its list as cytomegalovirus-associated. According to a later analysis, TCR clusters from the first cohort tended to co-occur in the roughly 120 validation repertoires.

CDR1 and CDR2 from the germline V gene are SGHRS and YFSETQ. The V and J ends lost 4 bases and 0 bases respectively, with 14 bases between them. This CDR3 has 16 amino acids. Sequencing was done on a sample of PBMCs. V is TRBV5-1 and J is TRBJ1-3, with a weak D call TRBD1 (6 bases). The sequence was obtained from a woman aged 18 to 35 in good health and CMV-seropositive. CDR3 DNA: TGCGCCAGCAGCAGAGAGGGACATAACTCTGGAAACACCATATATTTT. This sequence encodes CASSREGHNSGNTIYF.